A single sample gave rise to the 18 T cell receptor beta chains below, sequenced in a study of blood T cell repertoires in COVID-19. Profiled with immunoSEQ multiplex PCR; TCRdb holds only in-frame clones, not every one. The table lists approximately 50,000 clones, 65% to 80% of them singletons. The specimen was peripheral blood. All receptors derive from a man between 70 and 80 years old with acute or convalescent COVID-19.

The count of this clone is one. This chain links TRBV7-9 with TRBJ2-5; possibly TRBD2 for D (6 bases). This CDR3 spans 14 amino acids. The V end lost 3 bases, the J end lost 2 bases, and 10 bases lay between the germline ends. Germline values: CDR1 SEHNR, CDR2 FQNEAQ (reference sequence). Here the CDR3 DNA reads TGTGCCAGCAGCTTGCGGGGACTTCAAGAGACCCAGTACTTC. Residues: CASSLRGLQETQYF.

This clone has a handful of counts. The chain uses TRBV30 and TRBJ2-4; 8 positions match TRBD1. Germline CDR1 and CDR2: GTSNPN and SVGIG (reference sequence). V trimming: 7 bases; J trimming: 6 bases; junction bases outside the gene matches: 8. This CDR3 region has 13 residues. The CDR3 DNA reads TGTGCCTCAGGGGGCCAGACTCTAAACATTCAGTACTTC. Amino acids: CASGGQTLNIQYF.

The chain combines TRBV5-1 with TRBJ1-2; D may be TRBD1 (5 bases). V shed 7 bases and J shed 1 base, with 14 bases lying between them. Looked up from germline, CDR1 is SGHRS and CDR2 is YFSETQ. The CDR3 length is 14 residues. CDR3 DNA sequence: TGCGCCAGCCGGATAGGACAAGATAACTATGGCTACACCTTC. Translating gives CASRIGQDNYGYTF.

The chain is built from TRBV11-2 and TRBJ1-4; D is perhaps TRBD1 (6 bases). Germline assignment: CDR1 SGHAT and CDR2 FQNNGV. Trimming cost V 1 base and J 6 bases, with 12 bases left between them. This CDR3 comprises 15 residues. The CDR3 reads CASSLGTDIYEKLFF. Written as DNA, the CDR3 is TGTGCCAGCAGCTTAGGGACAGACATTTATGAAAAACTGTTTTTT.

This clone was detected ten times or more. The genes are TRBV11-3 and TRBJ1-2; 7 bases align to TRBD1. V shed 4 bases, J shed 4 bases, and the junction held 9 bases outside the gene matches. The CDR3 is 15 amino acids. The V gene's germline CDR1 is SGHNT and CDR2 YENEEA. Here the CDR3 reads CASSSDRERSYGYTF. The CDR3 DNA follows: TGTGCCAGCAGCTCCGACAGGGAGAGAAGCTATGGCTACACCTTC.

This chain uses TRBV30 with TRBJ1-1; possibly TRBD1 for D (5 bases). The CDR3 is 14 residues long. Per the germline V gene, CDR1 is GTSNPN and CDR2 is SVGIG (reference sequence). The ends were cut back, 3 bases at V and 5 bases at J, with 16 bases in the middle. In DNA form, the CDR3 reads TGTGCCTGGAGACAGGACGAAGGACTAACTGAAGCTTTCTTT. The encoded protein is CAWRQDEGLTEAFF. Full variable domain (outside the CDR3, taken from reference TRBV30 and TRBJ1-1): SQTIHQWPATLVQPVGSPLSLECTVEGTSNPNLYWYRQAAGRGLQLLFYSVGIGQISSEVPQNLSASRPQDRQFILSSKKLLLSDSGFYLCAWRQDEGLTEAFFGQGTRLTVV.

The chain has TRBV4-2 and TRBJ1-5; D is undetermined. Germline V gene data show CDR1 as LGHNA and CDR2 as YNFKEQ. The CDR3 contains 16 residues. Trimming shortened V by 2 bases and J by 0 bases, and 11 bases separated the two germline ends. CDR3: CASSQSGQYSNQPQHF. The CDR3, as DNA: TGTGCCAGCAGCCAATCTGGGCAGTATAGCAATCAGCCCCAGCATTTT.

The chain combines TRBV2 with TRBJ1-2; 7 bases are a match to TRBD1. Trimming removed 7 bases from V and 4 bases from J; junction bases left unmatched: 12. Germline CDR1 SNHLY, CDR2 FYNNEI. The CDR3 loop spans 15 amino acids. CDR3 sequence reads: CASTIDRDRSYGYTF. The CDR3 DNA follows: TGTGCCAGCACCATAGACAGGGACAGATCCTATGGCTACACCTTC.

The chain carries TRBV3-1 (or the pseudogene TRBV3-2) and TRBJ2-5; D uncertain. The germline V gene has CDR1 LGHDT and CDR2 YNNKEL (reference sequence). There are 12 residues in the CDR3. Trimming removed 3 bases at V and 4 bases at J, with 6 bases between. CDR3 protein: CASSQGPETQYF. The CDR3 DNA reads TGTGCCAGCAGCCAGGGCCCAGAGACCCAGTACTTC.

V usage is TRBV28 and J usage is TRBJ1-2, with a tentative D call TRBD1 (5 bases). The CDR3 loop spans 14 amino acids. Trimming removed 5 bases at V and 6 bases at J, with 16 bases between. Per germline, CDR1 MDHEN and CDR2 SYDVKM. The CDR3 region has the DNA TGTGCCAGCAGTCTAACAGGTGTATTTCATGGCTACACCTTC. This gives the protein CASSLTGVFHGYTF.

The V and J genes are TRBV18 and TRBJ2-7, with D uncertain. V gave up 0 bases and J gave up 6 bases, with 12 bases separating them. CDR1 is KGHSH and CDR2 is LQKENI in the germline V gene. The CDR3 loop spans 14 amino acids. The CDR3 reads CASSPPGASREQYF. The CDR3 nucleotides are TGTGCCAGCTCACCACCAGGAGCATCCCGCGAGCAGTACTTC.

V and J are TRBV5-1 and TRBJ1-4; 8 bases are shared with TRBD1. Germline CDR1 SGHRS, CDR2 YFSETQ. V lost 2 bases, J lost 6 bases, and 3 bases stayed unmatched. The CDR3 consists of 14 residues. The CDR3 DNA reads TGCGCCAGCAGCTTTTCAGGGGGCGATGAAAAACTGTTTTTT. Protein product: CASSFSGGDEKLFF.

V is TRBV19 and J is TRBJ2-3; TRBD1 aligns across 10 bases. The ends lost 3 bases at V and 3 bases at J; junction bases unmatched: 3. There are 15 residues in the CDR3. Per the germline V gene, CDR1 is LNHDA and CDR2 is SQIVND (reference sequence). CDR3 in amino acids: CASSMRTGGTDTQYF. CDR3 bases: TGTGCCAGTAGTATGAGGACAGGGGGGACAGATACGCAGTATTTT.

V gene TRBV7-8 combines with J gene TRBJ1-6, with D perhaps matching TRBD1 (5 bases). The CDR3 loop spans 14 amino acids. In germline, CDR1 is SGHVS, CDR2 FQNEAQ. Trimming removed 2 bases from V and 7 bases from J, with 9 bases in between. CDR3 region: CASSLTGPNSPLHF. The CDR3 coding sequence is TGTGCCAGCAGCTTAACAGGCCCAAATTCACCCCTCCACTTT.

V is TRBV11-2 and J is TRBJ1-3, with unresolved D. Germline V CDR1 and CDR2: SGHAT, FQNNGV. Trimming left V 0 bases short and J 0 bases short, with 12 bases between. The CDR3 is 17 residues long. The CDR3 here is CASSLELPTVSGNTIYF. The CDR3 nucleotides read TGTGCCAGCAGCTTAGAACTCCCTACAGTCTCTGGAAACACCATATATTTT.

The chain is built from TRBV3-1 (or the pseudogene TRBV3-2) and TRBJ2-5; 9 nucleotides agree with TRBD2. CDR1 is LGHDT and CDR2 is YNNKEL in the germline V gene (reference sequence). V trimming: 8 bases; J trimming: 4 bases; junction bases outside the gene matches: 8. This CDR3 comprises 14 residues. CDR3 in DNA: TGTGCCAGCGGGCGGGGGGGCAAGTTAGAGACCCAGTACTTC. Encoded protein: CASGRGGKLETQYF.

The J gene is TRBJ2-2, the V gene TRBV30; TRBD1 agrees at 8 bases. With 1 base clipped from V and 2 bases from J, the junction kept 6 bases outside the gene matches. The CDR3 contains 16 residues. Germline values: CDR1 GTSNPN, CDR2 SVGIG (reference sequence). CDR3 protein: CAWSDDRGPNTGELFF. The DNA for the CDR3 is TGTGCCTGGAGTGATGACAGGGGTCCCAACACCGGGGAGCTGTTTTTT.

This chain connects TRBV11-1 to TRBJ2-2, with no clear D. Trimming cost V 5 bases and J 2 bases, with 6 bases left between them. The germline gives CDR1 SGHAT, CDR2 FQDESV (reference sequence). The CDR3 is made up of 13 amino acids. In DNA, the CDR3 is TGTGCCAGCAGCCCAATCAACACCGGGGAGCTGTTTTTT. This encodes CASSPINTGELFF.